This T cell receptor beta chain was captured by sequencing in a study of blood T cell repertoires in COVID-19. Study information: The United States, Italy and Spain were the sources of the acute and convalescent COVID-19 samples.

How the authors handled the data: Amplification of reference gene primers provided the estimated nucleated cell counts. TCRdb's table, derived via immunoSEQ multiplex PCR, lists solely in-frame clones and lacks some. V and J calls and clone size are as listed in that table; D and trimming were resolved from the DNA. Among about 92,000 clones listed, around 85% were seen once. Deletions cut 3 bases from V and 2 bases from J, with 12 bases between. CDR1 is KGHSH and CDR2 is LQKENI in the germline V gene. CDR3 length: 15 amino acids. The TCR comes from a man older than 75 with acute or convalescent COVID-19. What was sequenced was peripheral blood. The V call is TRBV18, the J call TRBJ2-3; possibly TRBD2 for D (6 bases). CDR3 residues: CASSPRRGDTDTQYF. The CDR3 DNA follows: TGTGCCAGCTCACCCCGGCGGGGCGACACAGATACGCAGTATTTT.